This is a list of T cell receptor beta chains from one sample in a study of shared clonotypes between healthy human individuals. Some clones are missing from TCRdb's copy, which holds only in-frame ones; the method was immunoSEQ multiplex PCR. The table records 2 million to 2.5 million clones, about 92% of them present only once. Material for sequencing was naive CD8+ T cells from PBMCs. All receptors derive from a man younger than 35 in good health. Some clones in this sample may be carry-over from other donors' samples. Both conserved end residues are part of each CDR3. Fields, in order: J gene, V gene, clone size, D gene, CDR3 protein, CDR3 DNA. The D gene is left open where the match is weak. Rows may omit the clone size; those that give it use once, few, many or a size class.

TRBJ2-7 | TRBV5-1 | . | . | CASSLSPLEQYF | TGCGCCAGCAGCTTGTCCCCACTCGAGCAGTACTTC
TRBJ1-1 | TRBV5-6 | . | TRBD1 | CANPLVLGQMNTEAFF | TGTGCCAACCCATTAGTGCTGGGACAGATGAACACTGAAGCTTTCTTT
TRBJ1-1 | TRBV27 | . | . | CASSLSGRAATEAFF | TGTGCCAGCAGTTTATCGGGGAGGGCGGCCACTGAAGCTTTCTTT
TRBJ2-3 | TRBV7-6 | . | . | CASSSDLASLPDTQYF | TGTGCCAGCAGCTCAGATCTAGCCTCCCTCCCAGATACGCAGTATTTT
TRBJ2-7 | TRBV15 | . | TRBD1 | CATSRGAGGTYEQYF | TGTGCCACCAGCAGAGGGGCAGGGGGCACCTACGAGCAGTACTTC
TRBJ1-2 | TRBV4-2 | . | TRBD1 | CASSHETGGANYGYTF | TGTGCCAGCAGCCATGAAACAGGGGGCGCAAACTATGGCTACACCTTC
TRBJ1-1 | TRBV19 | . | TRBD1 | CASRDRQGSHTEAFF | TGTGCCAGTAGGGACCGACAGGGGTCGCACACTGAAGCTTTCTTT
TRBJ2-7 | TRBV7-2 | . | . | CASSYEQYF | TGTGCCAGCAGCTACGAGCAGTACTTC
TRBJ1-1 | TRBV27 | few | TRBD1 | CASSLRTGGWTEAFF | TGTGCCAGCAGTCTAAGGACAGGGGGCTGGACTGAAGCTTTCTTT
TRBJ2-7 | TRBV7-9 | once | . | CASGGVTGYEQYF | TGTGCCAGCGGTGGAGTCACCGGGTACGAGCAGTACTTC
TRBJ2-1 | TRBV11-2 | . | . | CASSSYKDGPKQFF | TGTGCCAGCAGCTCATACAAGGACGGGCCGAAGCAGTTCTTC
TRBJ2-7 | TRBV7-9 | . | . | CASSLGTTTYEQYF | TGTGCCAGCAGCTTGGGAACAACTACCTACGAGCAGTACTTC
TRBJ2-7 | TRBV6-1 | . | . | CASSLSAIYEQYF | TGTGCCAGCAGTCTTTCGGCGATCTACGAGCAGTACTTC
TRBJ1-3 | TRBV7-2 | . | TRBD1 | CASSLGQADSGNTIYF | TGTGCCAGCAGCTTGGGACAGGCGGACTCTGGAAACACCATATATTTT